The rows below give T cell receptor beta chains drawn from one sample of a study of T cell responses to AZD1222 COVID-19 vaccine. TCRdb's table, derived via immunoSEQ multiplex PCR, lists solely in-frame clones and lacks some. The sample has under 80,000 clones; 81% are singletons. Sequenced material: peripheral blood, taken 28 days after the second AZD1222 dose. Receptor source: an adult who received the AZD1222 COVID-19 vaccine. The CDR3 runs from the conserved cysteine through the conserved F or W. D genes are given only for firm matches.

v_call	d_call	j_call	cdr3_nt	cdr3_aa
TRBV29-1	.	TRBJ1-2	TGCAGCGTTGATCGGCCCCGGGACACACAAAACTATGGCTACACCTTC	CSVDRPRDTQNYGYTF
TRBV28	TRBD1	TRBJ2-6	TGTGCCAGCAGTCACGGACAGGAAGCCTCTGGGGCCAACGTCCTGACTTTC	CASSHGQEASGANVLTF
TRBV28	.	TRBJ2-1	TGTGCCAGCAGTTTATCCTACCGTCAGATCTTC	CASSLSYRQIF
TRBV28	TRBD2	TRBJ2-7	TGTGCCAGCAGCTCCCCTTTTTCGGGAGGCGGCCACGAGCAGTACTTC	CASSSPFSGGGHEQYF
TRBV27	.	TRBJ1-1	TGTGCCAGCAGTTTAGGAGGGAGGGCTGAAGCTTTCTTT	CASSLGGRAEAFF
TRBV7-9	.	TRBJ2-3	TGTGCCAGCAGCTTGGGGAAAAGCACAGATACGCAGTATTTT	CASSLGKSTDTQYF
TRBV12-3/TRBV12-4	.	TRBJ2-7	TGTGCCAGCAGTCACCTCTCCTACGAGCAGTACTTC	CASSHLSYEQYF
TRBV9	.	TRBJ1-6	TGTGCCAGCAGCCCCAAACCTCATACCCCCACGAATTCACCCCTCCACTTT	CASSPKPHTPTNSPLHF
TRBV7-8	.	TRBJ2-1	TGTGCCAGCAGCTTAGGACAGGTCTCCTACAATGAGCAGTTCTTC	CASSLGQVSYNEQFF
TRBV30	.	TRBJ2-2	TGTGCCTGGAGTGTAGGGCTCACCTACACCCGGGAGCTGTTTTTT	CAWSVGLTYTRELFF